This T cell receptor (beta chain) is drawn from a study of regulatory T cells in long-lasting Graves disease. From germline, CDR1 is SGHRS and CDR2 YFSETQ. J lost 5 bases, V lost 4 bases, and 11 bases had no gene match. The CDR3 is 17 amino acids. Arm-PCR with iRepertoire HTBI primers amplified the CDR3 regions for these TCR beta libraries. TCRdb processed the multiplex PCR reads anew with MiXCR; each CDR3 protein has one entry. The sample yields around 500,000 distinct CDR3 sequences, roughly 15% seen once. Specified time point: newly diagnosed GD, antithyroid drugs for less than 3 months. PBMC RNA was the source of the TCR library. These data also featured in a second study, about T cells in Graves' hyperthyroidism and ophthalmopathy. That source notes: Among the patients, aged 18 to 65, hyperthyroidism was newly diagnosed and had lasted under 2 months.

The source of this sequence is a woman aged 35-60 years with Graves disease. The specimen was peripheral blood mononuclear cells (PBMCs), collected at new diagnosis, from a patient treated with antithyroid drugs. The V gene is TRBV5-1, the J gene TRBJ2-1; 11 bases line up with TRBD1. In DNA form, the CDR3 reads TGCGCCAGCAGCCAGGGGACAGGGGGTTTTTTGGACAATGAGCAGTTCTTC. This codes for CASSQGTGGFLDNEQFF.